This T cell receptor beta chain was profiled in a study of blood T cell repertoires in COVID-19. Study summary: Material from acute and convalescent COVID-19 was sourced from the United States, Italy and Spain. T cells, B-cell-depleted T cells, or PBMCs provided the cDNA or gDNA that served as material.

V was clipped by 3 bases and J by 4 bases, with 3 bases between them. The CDR3 is 11 amino acids. Germline CDR1 and CDR2: MDHEN and SYDVKM. In the source study's methods: Quantification of nucleated cells was approximated via reference gene primer amplification. Only in-frame clones appear in the TCRdb table, and some are missing; sequencing was by immunoSEQ multiplex PCR. V and J calls and clone size are copied from that table; D and trimming were computed from the DNA. The sample has around 110,000 clones, approximately 82% seen once. The rearrangement joins TRBV28 to TRBJ1-1; D is unresolved. The material sequenced was peripheral blood. This sequence was found in a man aged 70 or older with active or convalescent COVID-19. CDR3 region: CASSFSTEAFF. Written as DNA, the CDR3 is TGTGCCAGCAGTTTCAGCACTGAAGCTTTCTTT.